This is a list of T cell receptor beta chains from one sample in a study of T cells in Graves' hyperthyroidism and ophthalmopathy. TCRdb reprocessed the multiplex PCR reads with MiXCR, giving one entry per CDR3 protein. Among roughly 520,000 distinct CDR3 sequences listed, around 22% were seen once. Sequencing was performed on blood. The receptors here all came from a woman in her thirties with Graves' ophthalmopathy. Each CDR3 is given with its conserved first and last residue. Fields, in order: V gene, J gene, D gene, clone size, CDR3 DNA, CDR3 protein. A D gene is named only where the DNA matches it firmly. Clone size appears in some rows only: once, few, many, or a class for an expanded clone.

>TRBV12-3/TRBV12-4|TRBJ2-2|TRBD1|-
TGTGCCAGCAGTAAGACAGGGGCCACCGGGGAGCTGTTTTTT
CASSKTGATGELFF
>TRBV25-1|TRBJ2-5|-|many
TGTGCCAGCAGTGAAAGGGGTCAAGACTCAGAGACCCAGTACTTC
CASSERGQDSETQYF
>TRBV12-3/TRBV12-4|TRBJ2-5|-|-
TGTGCCAGCAGCCCAGGGGGGTTCCAAGAGACCCAGCACTTC
CASSPGGFQETQHF
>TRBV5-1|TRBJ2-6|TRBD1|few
TGCGCCAGCAGCTTGGGGGCAGGGGGCACTGGGGCCAACGTCCTGACTTTC
CASSLGAGGTGANVLTF
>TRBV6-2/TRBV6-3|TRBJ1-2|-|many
TGTGCCAGCAGTAGCCGCAGGGATCCGGTCTATGGCTACACCTTC
CASSSRRDPVYGYTF
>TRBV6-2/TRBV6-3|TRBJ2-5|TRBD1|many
TGTGCCAGCAGTTACTCATCAACAGGGGAAGAGACCCAGTACTTC
CASSYSSTGEETQYF
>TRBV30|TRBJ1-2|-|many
TGTGCCTGGAGTCACGGCATAGGGGGCTACACCTTC
CAWSHGIGGYTF
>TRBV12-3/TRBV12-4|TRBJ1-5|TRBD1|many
TGTGCCAGCAGTTTGTTTCTTCCCCACAGGGGTAACAATCAGCCCCAGCATTTT
CASSLFLPHRGNNQPQHF
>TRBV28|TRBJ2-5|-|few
TGTGCCAGCAGGGGAGGCATGGGACCCAAGGAGACCCAGTACTTC
CASRGGMGPKETQYF
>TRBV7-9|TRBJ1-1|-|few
TGTGCCAGCAGATTGATCACTGAAGCTTTCTTT
CASRLITEAFF
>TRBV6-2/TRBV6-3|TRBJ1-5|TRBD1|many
TGTGCCAGCAGAAGGACAGGGGTACCTAATCAGCCCCAGCATTTT
CASRRTGVPNQPQHF
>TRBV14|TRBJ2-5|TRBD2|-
TGTGCCAGTAAGCGGGGGGAAGAAGAGACCCAGTACTTC
CASKRGEEETQYF
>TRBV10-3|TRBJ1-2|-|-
TGTGCCATCAGTGAGTCGGGTAGAAGCTGGAATGGCTACACCTTC
CAISESGRSWNGYTF
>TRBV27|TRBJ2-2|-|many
TGTGCCAGCACTCCTCTGGGAACGAACACCGGGGAGCTGTTTTTT
CASTPLGTNTGELFF
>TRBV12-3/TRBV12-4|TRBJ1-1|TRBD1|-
TGTGCCAGCAGTTCAGGACAGGGGGCGAACACTGAAGCTTTCTTT
CASSSGQGANTEAFF
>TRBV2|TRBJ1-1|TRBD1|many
TGTGCCAGCAGGGGACAGGGGTTCACTGAAGCTTTCTTT
CASRGQGFTEAFF
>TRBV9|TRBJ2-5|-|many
TGTGCCAGCAGCGTAGGTCAGGGGTTTCAAGAGACCCAGTACTTC
CASSVGQGFQETQYF
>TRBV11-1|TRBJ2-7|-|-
TGTGCCAGCAGCTTTCGGGGGCCGGCCTACGAGCAGTACTTC
CASSFRGPAYEQYF
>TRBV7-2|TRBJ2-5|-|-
TGTGCCAGCAGCTTAGCTGCCGGGCCAGCGCAAGAGACCCAGTACTTC
CASSLAAGPAQETQYF
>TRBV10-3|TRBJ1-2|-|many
TGTGCCATTCCAGCCGGGCAGGGAGTCTATGGCTACACCTTC
CAIPAGQGVYGYTF
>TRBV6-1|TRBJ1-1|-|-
TGTGCCAGCACGGATGGGGAAAACACTGAAGCTTTCTTT
CASTDGENTEAFF
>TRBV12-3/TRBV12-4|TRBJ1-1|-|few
TGTGCCAGCAGTTTTCAGGGAATAAACACTGAAGCTTTCTTT
CASSFQGINTEAFF
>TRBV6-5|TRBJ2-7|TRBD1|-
TGTGCCAGCAGTTATAGAGGGGGCGCGTTACTTGGGGAGCAGTACTTC
CASSYRGGALLGEQYF
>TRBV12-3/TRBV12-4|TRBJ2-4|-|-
TGTGCCAGCAGTTTAGGAGGCAGGGGAGCACCGGAGTACTTC
CASSLGGRGAPEYF
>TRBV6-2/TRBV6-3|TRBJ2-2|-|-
TGTGCCAGCAGTTACCGGTCTTCCACCGGGGAGCTGTTTTTT
CASSYRSSTGELFF
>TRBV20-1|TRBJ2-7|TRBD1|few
TGCAGTGCTAGAGGGGGGACAGGGCCCTACGAGCAGTACTTC
CSARGGTGPYEQYF
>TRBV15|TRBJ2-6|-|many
TGTGCCACCAGCAGTGACAGGCTGACCTTTGGGGCCAACGTCCTGACTTTC
CATSSDRLTFGANVLTF
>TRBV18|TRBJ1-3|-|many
TGTGCCAGCTCACCAAACAGCGTATCCTCTGGAAACACCATATATTTT
CASSPNSVSSGNTIYF
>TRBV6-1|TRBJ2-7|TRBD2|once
TGTGCCAGCAGTGAAGCCAGCGGGGGAATCTACGAGCAGTACTTC
CASSEASGGIYEQYF
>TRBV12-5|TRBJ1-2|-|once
TGTGCTAGTGGTTTGGCACCGGGACTGCGCAACTATGGCTACACCTTC
CASGLAPGLRNYGYTF
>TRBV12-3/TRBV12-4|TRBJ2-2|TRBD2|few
TGTGCCAGCAGTTTTTTCCGACTAGCGGGAGTCTCCGGGGAGCTGTTTTTT
CASSFFRLAGVSGELFF
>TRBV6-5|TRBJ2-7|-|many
TGTGCCAGCAGTTACGAGCAGGGGCAAGGCTCCTACGAGCAGTACTTC
CASSYEQGQGSYEQYF
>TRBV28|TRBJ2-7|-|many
TGTGCCAGCAGTTTTGGAGACGAGCAGTACTTC
CASSFGDEQYF
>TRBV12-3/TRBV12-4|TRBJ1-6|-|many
TGTGCCAGCACCAGGGAAGGTTCACCCCTCCACTTT
CASTREGSPLHF
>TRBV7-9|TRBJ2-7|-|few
TGTGCCAGCAGCTTATCTCAGGGGTTGTACGAGCAGTACTTC
CASSLSQGLYEQYF
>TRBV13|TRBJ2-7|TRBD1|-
TGTGCCAGCAGCAGTGAGACGGGACAGGGCGCCTACGAGCAGTACTTC
CASSSETGQGAYEQYF
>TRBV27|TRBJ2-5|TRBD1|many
TGTGCCAGCAGTCCGACAGGGTACCAAGAGACCCAGTACTTC
CASSPTGYQETQYF
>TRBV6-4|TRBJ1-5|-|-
TGTGCCAGCAGTGCCCGAATCGACGCTAGCAATCAGCCCCAGCATTTT
CASSARIDASNQPQHF
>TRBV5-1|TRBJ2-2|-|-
TGCGCCAGCAGCTGGCCGGTAGACACCGGGGAGCTGTTTTTT
CASSWPVDTGELFF
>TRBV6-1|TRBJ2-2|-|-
TGTGCCAGCAGCCAATCTCTCACCGGGGAGCTGTTTTTT
CASSQSLTGELFF
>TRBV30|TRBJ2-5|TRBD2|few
TGTGCCTGGAGTCGAGCGGGATTGCAAGAGACCCAGTACTTC
CAWSRAGLQETQYF
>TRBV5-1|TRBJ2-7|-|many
TGCGCCAGCAGCTTGTTCCAGTCCTACGAGCAGTACTTC
CASSLFQSYEQYF
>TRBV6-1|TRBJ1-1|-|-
TGTGCCAGCAGCCGACCCGCTGAAGCTTTCTTT
CASSRPAEAFF
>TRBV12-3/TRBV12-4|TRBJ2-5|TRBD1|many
TGTGCCAGCAGCGGAATAAGGACAGGGGGCCTAGAGACCCAGTACTTC
CASSGIRTGGLETQYF
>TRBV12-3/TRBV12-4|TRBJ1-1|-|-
TGTGCCAGCAGTTCTCACAAGATGAACACTGAAGCTTTCTTT
CASSSHKMNTEAFF
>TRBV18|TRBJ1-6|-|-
TGTGCCAGCTCACCCCTGACAGGATATAATTCACCCCTCCACTTT
CASSPLTGYNSPLHF
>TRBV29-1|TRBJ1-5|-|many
TGCAGCGTTGCCGGGATCGATCAGCCCCAGCATTTT
CSVAGIDQPQHF
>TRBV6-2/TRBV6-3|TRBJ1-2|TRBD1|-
TGTGCCAGCAGTTACGTCCTCAGGGGGCATGGCTACACCTTC
CASSYVLRGHGYTF
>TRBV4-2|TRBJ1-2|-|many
TGTGCCAGCAGCCAAGATCGGCGGCACCCCTATGGCTACACCTTC
CASSQDRRHPYGYTF